A selection of T cell receptor beta chains follows, all from one sample in a study of vaccination and CD4 T cells after COVID-19. TCRdb analysed the PCR reads with MiXCR anew, one entry per CDR3 protein. The table includes approximately 12,000 distinct CDR3 sequences, approximately 50% detected once. The antigens these receptors bind are not known. Sequences were obtained from CD4+ T cells from blood, cultured in vitro. Receptor source: a human donor who had recovered from COVID-19. CDR3s include the opening cysteine and the closing phenylalanine or tryptophan. D genes are given only for firm matches. A clone size is listed for some rows: how often the clone was seen (once, few, many), or a class if it is expanded.

D	V	size	J	length	CDR3	DNA
-	TRBV2	few	TRBJ2-5	15	CASSASLGYQNAQYF	TGTGCCAGCAGTGCATCCCTTGGCTATCAAAACGCCCAGTACTTC
-	TRBV20-1	-	TRBJ1-1	15	CSARPAAQWWTEAFF	TGCAGTGCTAGGCCCGCGGCCCAATGGTGGACTGAAGCTTTCTTT
-	TRBV19	-	TRBJ2-2	14	CASKWQGNTGELFF	TGTGCCAGTAAGTGGCAGGGCAACACCGGGGAGCTGTTTTTT
-	TRBV27	medium-sized	TRBJ1-2	15	CASSLGDPTDYGYTF	TGTGCCAGCAGTTTAGGTGATCCGACAGACTATGGCTACACCTTC
-	TRBV10-3	-	TRBJ1-2	12	CASTGNNYGYTF	TGTGCCAGCACAGGGAATAACTATGGCTACACCTTC
TRBD1	TRBV19	-	TRBJ1-1	11	CASSRDRGPFF	TGTGCCAGTAGTCGGGACAGGGGACCTTTCTTT
TRBD2	TRBV25-1	-	TRBJ2-7	15	CASTSGVAGDYEQYF	TGTGCCAGCACCTCCGGGGTAGCGGGGGACTACGAGCAGTACTTC
TRBD2	TRBV6-1	once	TRBJ2-3	16	CASRNLAGGPTDTQYF	TGTGCCAGCAGAAACTTAGCGGGGGGTCCCACAGATACGCAGTATTTT
TRBD1	TRBV15	-	TRBJ2-7	14	CATSRDREMGEQYF	TGTGCCACCAGTCGGGACAGGGAAATGGGCGAGCAGTACTTC
TRBD1	TRBV11-3	-	TRBJ2-5	15	CASSLGQGLKETQYF	TGTGCCAGCAGCTTAGGACAGGGTTTGAAAGAGACCCAGTACTTC